Listed here are 18 T cell receptor beta chains from one sample, sequenced in a study of T-cell reconstitution after alpha-beta-depleted transplantation in children. A TCRbeta library incorporating unique molecular identifiers was prepared. TCRdb recomputed calls from the PCR reads with MiXCR, one row per CDR3 protein. This repertoire shows just under 550,000 distinct CDR3 sequences, 18% found once; its top ten account for around 3.3%. The sample here was PBMCs from the stem cell graft donor, taken from the stem cell graft. The receptors stem from a human donor who donated a stem cell graft to a child with acute lymphoblastic leukemia.

This sequence joins TRBV7-8 and TRBJ2-5, with D perhaps matching TRBD1 (5 bases). The germline V and J ends were trimmed by 3 bases and 1 base, with 9 bases remaining between them. This CDR3 has 14 residues. CDR1 and CDR2 (germline): SGHVS, FQNEAQ. The CDR3 coding sequence is TGTGCCAGCAGCTTTCTCAGGGTCCAAGAGACCCAGTACTTC. As protein: CASSFLRVQETQYF.

The V call is TRBV27, the J call TRBJ1-1; D not certain. This CDR3 has 13 amino acids. Deletions cut 0 bases from V and 9 bases from J, with 11 bases between. Germline CDR1 and CDR2: MNHEY and SMNVEV (reference sequence). Written as DNA, the CDR3 is TGTGCCAGCAGTTTATCGGGCAGCATCCAAGCTTTCTTT. This encodes CASSLSGSIQAFF.

This clonotype has just a few counts. This chain uses TRBV5-1 with TRBJ2-7; the match to TRBD2 covers 9 bases. This CDR3 region has 15 residues. J gave up 5 bases and V 4 bases, and 10 bases lay outside the gene matches. Germline loops: CDR1 SGHRS, CDR2 YFSETQ. CDR3: CASSPAASGINEQYF. Written as DNA, the CDR3 is TGCGCCAGCAGCCCCGCGGCTAGCGGGATCAACGAGCAGTACTTC. Full variable domain (missing parts from reference TRBV5-1 and TRBJ2-7): KAGVTQTPRYLIKTRGQQVTLSCSPISGHRSVSWYQQTPGQGLQFLFEYFSETQRNKGNFPGRFSGRQFSNSRSEMNVSTLELGDSALYLCASSPAASGINEQYFGPGTRLTVT.

This sequence joins TRBV27 and TRBJ2-7, with TRBD2 matching over 7 bases. V dropped 8 bases and J dropped 3; count of bases not matched to a gene: 10. The length of the CDR3 is 14 residues. The germline CDR1 and CDR2 sequences are MNHEY and SMNVEV (reference sequence). The CDR3 DNA follows: TGTGCCAGCTCCTTCGAGCGGGACTACTACGAGCAGTACTTC. Protein sequence: CASSFERDYYEQYF.

The genes are TRBV3-1 and TRBJ1-2; 8 positions agree with TRBD1. This CDR3 is built from 17 residues. Germline lookup yields CDR1 LGHDT and CDR2 YNNKEL (reference sequence). J lost 4 bases, V lost 4 bases, and 14 bases had no gene match. CDR3 protein: CASSPIKDRVPIYGYTF. The DNA of the CDR3 is TGTGCCAGCAGCCCTATCAAGGACAGGGTCCCGATCTATGGCTACACCTTC.

This clonotype was detected ten times or more. This sequence joins TRBV29-1 and TRBJ1-1; D uncertain. Germline CDR1 SQVTM, CDR2 ANQGSEA. This CDR3 region has 13 residues. V gave up 6 bases and J gave up 0 bases, with 11 bases separating them. As DNA, the CDR3 is TGCAGCGTGGGAGGACTGATGAACACTGAAGCTTTCTTT. It is translated as CSVGGLMNTEAFF.

This clonotype was observed a handful of times. The chain has TRBV11-1 and TRBJ1-3; 7 positions agree with TRBD1. This CDR3 has 19 residues. Germline values: CDR1 SGHAT, CDR2 FQDESV (reference sequence). V dropped 6 bases and J dropped 0; count of bases not matched to a gene: 17. CDR3: CASSHLDRASSLSGNTIYF. CDR3 DNA sequence: TGTGCCAGCAGTCACCTCGACAGGGCTTCGTCGCTCTCTGGAAACACCATATATTTT.

The table lists this clonotype with many counts. The rearrangement joins TRBV5-1 to TRBJ2-2; TRBD2 agrees at 7 bases. Trimming took 4 bases from V and 6 from J; bases not matched to a gene: 9. The CDR3 extends over 15 amino acids. Germline CDR1 and CDR2: SGHRS and YFSETQ. Written as DNA, the CDR3 is TGCGCCAGCAGCACTGGGACTACAACCGCCGGGGAGCTGTTTTTT. Translation gives CASSTGTTTAGELFF.

V and J are TRBV6-1 and TRBJ2-2; a possible D gene is TRBD2 (6 bases). The CDR3 has 14 amino acids. Germline assignment: CDR1 MNHNS and CDR2 SASEGT. V gave up 6 bases and J gave up 3 bases, with 11 bases separating them. The CDR3 sequence: CASSPLAHTGELFF. CDR3 nucleotides: TGTGCCAGCAGCCCACTAGCTCACACCGGGGAGCTGTTTTTT.

A few counts support this clonotype. The chain joins TRBV5-1 to TRBJ2-2; the D is unclear. This CDR3 region has 19 residues. Germline loops: CDR1 SGHRS, CDR2 YFSETQ. Deletions cut 0 bases from V and 0 bases from J, with 18 bases between. The CDR3: CASSLGTGSVRPNTGELFF. CDR3 DNA sequence: TGCGCCAGCAGCTTGGGGACCGGGTCCGTCCGACCGAACACCGGGGAGCTGTTTTTT.

This clonotype has only a few counts. The V call is TRBV25-1, the J call TRBJ2-5; D might be TRBD1 (6 bases). CDR1 and CDR2 from the germline V gene are MGHDK and SYGVNS. This CDR3 is 15 amino acids long. Trimming removed 3 bases at V and 5 bases at J, with 16 bases between. CDR3 in DNA: TGTGCCAGCAGTGAGTGGTTGACAGGCGAGGAGACCCAGTACTTC. This translates into CASSEWLTGEETQYF.

The genes are TRBV7-8 and TRBJ1-1; no firm D call. The CDR3 runs 14 residues. V was clipped by 5 bases and J by 11 bases, with 21 bases between them. Per germline, CDR1 SGHVS and CDR2 FQNEAQ. In DNA, the CDR3 is TGTGCCAGCAGCAAAGGCTGGGGTCAGAAAGGGGCTTTCTTT. It specifies CASSKGWGQKGAFF.

The rearrangement joins TRBV4-1 to TRBJ2-5; D is uncertain. Trimming stripped 0 bases from V and 5 bases from J, with 13 bases between. Germline-derived CDR1 and CDR2 are MGHRA and YSYEKL. The CDR3 contains 15 residues. DNA for the CDR3: TGCGCCAGCAGCCAAGAAGCACAGCCTTGGGAGACCCAGTACTTC. This encodes CASSQEAQPWETQYF.

This rearrangement joins TRBV27 to TRBJ2-5; D is undetermined. The germline V gene has CDR1 MNHEY and CDR2 SMNVEV (reference sequence). Trimming took off 5 bases at V and 1 base at J, with 8 bases between the two ends. This CDR3 comprises 13 residues. CDR3 bases: TGTGCCAGCAGTCCATATGCCCAAGAGACCCAGTACTTC. It specifies CASSPYAQETQYF.

In this sample, this clonotype turned up many times. The V and J genes are TRBV2 and TRBJ1-4; D remains unclear. The germline V gene has CDR1 SNHLY and CDR2 FYNNEI. CDR3 length equals 12 residues. The V and J ends lost 3 bases and 6 bases respectively, with 5 bases between them. CDR3 nucleotide sequence: TGTGCCAGCAGTGATACCGATGAAAAACTGTTTTTT. Its protein product is CASSDTDEKLFF.

This chain uses TRBV5-5 with TRBJ1-1, with TRBD1 as a possible D gene (6 bases). The CDR3 loop spans 15 amino acids. Trimming cost V 0 bases and J 5 bases, with 14 bases left between them. Germline assignment: CDR1 SGHKS and CDR2 YYEKEE (reference sequence). The CDR3 region has the DNA TGTGCCAGCAGCTTGGCTGCAGGGGCGGGGACTGAAGCTTTCTTT. Residues: CASSLAAGAGTEAFF. The full variable domain, with the rest looked up from reference TRBV5-5 and TRBJ1-1, is DAGVTQSPTHLIKTRGQQVTLRCSPISGHKSVSWYQQVLGQGPQFIFQYYEKEERGRGNFPDRFSARQFPNYSSELNVNALLLGDSALYLCASSLAAGAGTEAFFGQGTRLTVV.

This clonotype was seen more than once but under ten times. CDR3 protein: CASSGMTGVFEQYF. CDR3 bases: TGTGCCAGCAGCGGGATGACAGGGGTTTTCGAGCAGTACTTC. This chain links TRBV5-6 with TRBJ2-7; TRBD1 matches at 8 bases. This CDR3 is 14 amino acids long. CDR1 is SGHDT and CDR2 is YYEEEE in the germline V gene. J lost 6 bases, V lost 4 bases, and 9 bases had no gene match. Together with reference TRBV5-6 and TRBJ2-7, the CDR3 gives the full variable domain: DAGVTQSPTHLIKTRGQQVTLRCSPKSGHDTVSWYQQALGQGPQFIFQYYEEEERQRGNFPDRFSGHQFPNYSSELNVNALLLGDSALYLCASSGMTGVFEQYFGPGTRLTVT.

This clonotype was seen repeatedly, ten times or more. The J gene is TRBJ2-7, the V gene TRBV12-3 or TRBV12-4; the D is unclear. V was trimmed by 3 bases and J by 3 bases, leaving 9 bases between them. The CDR3 is 13 amino acids. CDR3 nucleotides: TGTGCCAGCAGTTTGACTTACTACTACGAGCAGTACTTC. This translates into CASSLTYYYEQYF.